These T cell receptor beta chains were read from a single sample in a study of beta chain features in type 1 diabetes. The repertoire was sequenced with immunoSEQ multiplex PCR; TCRdb's copy has only in-frame clones and lacks some. The repertoire holds under 400,000 clones, with over 10% as singletons. Specimen: naive CD4+ T cells from blood. The receptors stem from a man younger than 35 in good health. CDR3s leave out the opening cysteine and the closing phenylalanine or tryptophan. D genes are given only for firm matches.

V gene	CDR3 length	J gene	D gene	CDR3 protein
TRBV18	13	TRBJ1-1	-	ASSGPRVSNTEAF
TRBV5-1	12	TRBJ2-7	TRBD1	ASSTGQGSYEQY
TRBV5-4	17	TRBJ2-3	TRBD2	ASSLSGLAGRSSTDTQY
TRBV15	12	TRBJ2-1	-	ATSRVSHSNEQF
TRBV19	14	TRBJ2-5	TRBD1	ASSIRGQGARETQY
TRBV28	12	TRBJ2-7	-	ASVGTLMSYEQY
TRBV5-1	14	TRBJ2-5	-	ASSVEGGVRAETQY
TRBV7-2	11	TRBJ2-7	TRBD1	ASSLTGVYEQY
TRBV6-5	12	TRBJ1-6	TRBD1	ASSIGQENSPLH
TRBV6-5	11	TRBJ1-2	TRBD1	ASRDRVGAGYT
TRBV9	12	TRBJ1-6	-	ASSVEKSNSPLH
TRBV7-9	12	TRBJ2-7	-	ASIKQGGTDEQY
TRBV28	15	TRBJ2-2	TRBD1	ASSRYSTGGNTGELF
TRBV19	12	TRBJ2-7	-	ATDPGHNTYEQY
TRBV4-3	13	TRBJ2-7	TRBD2	ASSPAGGTVYEQY
TRBV15	17	TRBJ2-3	TRBD2	ATSRGLASGRGYADTQY
TRBV19	15	TRBJ2-1	TRBD2	ASNTGTSGRAHNEQF
TRBV7-2	14	TRBJ2-1	TRBD2	ASRVTGTSGYNEQF
TRBV4-3	18	TRBJ2-7	-	ASSQTSGEGQPPPSYEQY
TRBV19	13	TRBJ1-1	-	ASSRQQGYNTEAF
TRBV5-6	14	TRBJ2-5	TRBD2	ASRPGLAGFQETQY
TRBV6-5	13	TRBJ2-7	TRBD2	ASSRPKRDAHEQY
TRBV9	12	TRBJ2-7	-	ASSVGGPSYEQY
TRBV5-1	12	TRBJ2-2	-	ASSLTGNTGELF
TRBV6-6	13	TRBJ1-3	TRBD1	ASSYGGQAGNTIY
TRBV29-1	10	TRBJ2-7	-	SVGGSSYEQY
TRBV7-3	13	TRBJ2-1	TRBD2	ASSLRQREHNEQF
TRBV18	15	TRBJ1-1	-	ASSPPPARGGYTEAF
TRBV6-5	12	TRBJ2-7	TRBD1	ASSPRTGRYEQY
TRBV29-1	12	TRBJ2-3	TRBD2	SVGLAGAADTQY
TRBV7-2	13	TRBJ2-7	-	ASSQDRDYSYEQY
TRBV7-9	11	TRBJ2-6	TRBD1	ASSSTGVNVLT
TRBV6-5	11	TRBJ2-5	-	ASSRSGKETQY
TRBV29-1	11	TRBJ1-1	TRBD1	SVGTGASTEAF
TRBV29-1	11	TRBJ2-1	-	SVRNRGGNEQF
TRBV19	10	TRBJ1-4	-	ASTGTGEKLF
TRBV7-8	12	TRBJ2-1	-	ASNPPPRTARQF
TRBV10-3	12	TRBJ2-5	TRBD1	AISVNGQGETQY
TRBV30	12	TRBJ2-3	-	AWRGNQGTDTQY
TRBV7-3	14	TRBJ1-2	TRBD1	ASRPTGGFGGYGYT